These 29 T cell receptor beta chains came from one sample sequenced in a study of early T cells in non-severe SARS-CoV-2 infection. TCRdb re-called the 5' RACE reads with MiXCR, one entry per CDR3 protein. The sample consists of approximately 35,000 distinct CDR3 sequences, around 4.1% of them appearing once. The specimen was whole blood. The receptors stem from an adult who was a healthcare worker with PCR-confirmed SARS-CoV-2 infection or an uninfected control (not recorded which).

In this sample, this clonotype turned up many times. This chain uses TRBV6-2 or TRBV6-3 with TRBJ1-1; D is unclear. V was shortened by 0 bases and J by 0 bases, with 8 bases between the two germline ends. The CDR3 contains 15 residues. Germline V gene data show CDR1 as MNHEY and CDR2 as SVGEGT. CDR3 bases: TGTGCCAGCAGTTACTCGGTCCTTTTGAACACTGAAGCTTTCTTT. Protein product: CASSYSVLLNTEAFF.

This clonotype was detected many times. V is TRBV6-5 and J is TRBJ2-1; the match to TRBD1 covers 7 bases. Germline trimming cut 4 bases from V and 7 bases from J; bases unmatched to any gene: 7. The CDR3 is 14 amino acids. Germline values: CDR1 MNHEY, CDR2 SVGAGI. CDR3 sequence reads: CASSLDRVRNEQFF. In nucleotides, the CDR3 is TGTGCCAGCAGTTTAGACAGGGTGAGGAATGAGCAGTTCTTC.

This clonotype was counted many times. J is TRBJ1-5 and V is TRBV7-8, with D tentatively TRBD1 (6 bases). The V gene lost 2 bases and the J gene lost 7 bases, with 12 bases spanning the gap. The V gene's germline CDR1 is SGHVS and CDR2 FQNEAQ. There are 14 residues in the CDR3. The CDR3 bases are TGTGCCAGCAGCTTAATACAGGGCGGACAGCCCCAGCATTTT. Translating it yields CASSLIQGGQPQHF.

This clonotype was counted ten times or more. The chain carries TRBV11-1 and TRBJ2-1; D is unresolved. There are 15 residues in the CDR3. Germline V lookup: CDR1 SGHAT, CDR2 FQDESV (reference sequence). Trimming took off 4 bases at V and 5 bases at J, with 15 bases between the two ends. The CDR3 DNA reads TGTGCCAGCAGCTCGCCTATCCCGCGCCACAATGAGCAGTTCTTC. This sequence encodes CASSSPIPRHNEQFF.

This clonotype was observed many times. The chain has TRBV6-6 and TRBJ1-1; D gene ambiguous. The CDR3 covers 14 residues. Germline CDR1 and CDR2: MNHNY and SVGAGI (reference sequence). V was pared by 5 bases and J by 12 bases, with 22 bases between. The CDR3 DNA sequence: TGTGCCAGCAGTGACACCCCCCGCAGGACTGCTCCTTTCTTT. Amino acid sequence: CASSDTPRRTAPFF.

This clonotype was detected only a few times. This chain connects TRBV7-6 to TRBJ2-7; 13 bases line up with TRBD2. CDR1 and CDR2 (germline): SGHVS, FNYEAQ. The CDR3 loop spans 18 amino acids. Trimming removed 5 bases from V and 2 bases from J; junction bases left unmatched: 12. The CDR3 nucleotides are TGTGCCAGCAGCCAACTTCCCGGGACTAGCGGGACCCCCTACGAGCAGTACTTC. This codes for CASSQLPGTSGTPYEQYF.

This clonotype has a count of ten or more. This rearrangement joins TRBV28 to TRBJ2-3; D call uncertain. V dropped 7 bases and J dropped 1 base, with 9 bases sitting between them. Germline CDR1 is MDHEN and CDR2 is SYDVKM. The CDR3 runs to 13 residues. CDR3 loop: CASTLGGTDTQYF. CDR3 DNA sequence: TGTGCCAGCACCCTTGGCGGCACAGATACGCAGTATTTT.

The rearrangement joins TRBV18 to TRBJ1-3; no clear D gene. Trimming took 3 bases from V and 2 from J, leaving 8 bases between them. The germline gives CDR1 KGHSH, CDR2 LQKENI. This CDR3 is built from 14 residues. The DNA of the CDR3 is TGTGCCAGCTCACCCGCGGGCACTGGAAACACCATATATTTT. This encodes CASSPAGTGNTIYF.

The chain is built from TRBV5-1 and TRBJ1-2; 8 bases are shared with TRBD1. The germline V gene has CDR1 SGHRS and CDR2 YFSETQ. The CDR3 has 13 residues. The V and J ends lost 5 bases and 8 bases, in that order; junction bases with no gene match: 8. CDR3 nucleotides: TGCGCCAGCAGAGAGGGACAGGAGGAGGGCTACACCTTC. This sequence encodes CASREGQEEGYTF. The full variable domain, with the rest looked up from reference TRBV5-1 and TRBJ1-2, is KAGVTQTPRYLIKTRGQQVTLSCSPISGHRSVSWYQQTPGQGLQFLFEYFSETQRNKGNFPGRFSGRQFSNSRSEMNVSTLELGDSALYLCASREGQEEGYTFGSGTRLTVV.

This clonotype was seen a few times. This chain joins TRBV7-9 and TRBJ2-3; D not resolved. Germline V gives CDR1 SEHNR, CDR2 FQNEAQ (reference sequence). This CDR3 is built from 15 residues. V gave up 3 bases and J gave up 0 bases, with 10 bases separating them. CDR3 region: CASSFEARSTDTQYF. CDR3 coding DNA: TGTGCCAGCAGCTTCGAAGCCCGGAGCACAGATACGCAGTATTTT.

This clonotype showed up many times. The gene calls are TRBV7-3 and TRBJ2-1, with 8 bases identical to TRBD1. The germline gives CDR1 SGHTA, CDR2 FQGTGA. Losses at the gene ends were 4 bases for V and 4 bases for J; bases not matched to a gene: 9. The CDR3 has 16 amino acids. The CDR3 loop reads CASSSGRDRSYNEQFF. CDR3 bases: TGTGCCAGCAGCTCGGGACGGGACAGGAGTTACAATGAGCAGTTCTTC.

This clonotype was detected many times. The chain uses TRBV11-3 and TRBJ2-7, with a tentative D call TRBD1 (6 bases). Germline V CDR1 and CDR2: SGHNT, YENEEA. The CDR3 length is 13 residues. Trimming cost V 5 bases and J 0 bases, with 8 bases left between them. The CDR3 sequence is CASSKDSSYEQYF. DNA for the CDR3: TGTGCCAGCAGCAAGGACAGCTCCTACGAGCAGTACTTC. The whole variable domain, remainder taken from reference TRBV11-3 and TRBJ2-7, is EAGVVQSPRYKIIEKKQPVAFWCNPISGHNTLYWYLQNLGQGPELLIRYENEEAVDDSQLPKDRFSAERLKGVDSTLKIQPAELGDSAVYLCASSKDSSYEQYFGPGTRLTVT.

This clonotype has ten or more counts. The chain uses TRBV25-1 and TRBJ2-1; 10 bases line up with TRBD1. The CDR3 is 14 amino acids. V lost 8 bases to trimming and J lost 3 bases; unmatched junction nucleotides: 4. Germline assignment: CDR1 MGHDK and CDR2 SYGVNS. The CDR3 spells CASGGTGDYNEQFF. The CDR3 DNA sequence: TGTGCCAGCGGAGGGACAGGGGACTACAATGAGCAGTTCTTC.

This clonotype was found many times. The V call is TRBV9, the J call TRBJ2-7; TRBD2 agrees at 9 bases. After removal of 4 bases from V and 5 bases from J, the junction contained 4 bases not matched to a gene. Germline V gene sequence: CDR1 SGDLS, CDR2 YYNGEE. The CDR3 is made up of 13 amino acids. The CDR3 coding sequence is TGTGCCAGCAGCCCTAGCGGGGTTAACGAGCAGTACTTC. It codes for CASSPSGVNEQYF.

In its sample, this clonotype was seen many times. The rearrangement uses TRBV4-1 and TRBJ1-4; a weak D match, TRBD1 (5 bases). V was clipped by 0 bases and J by 1 base, with 15 bases between them. Germline V gene sequence: CDR1 MGHRA, CDR2 YSYEKL. The CDR3 runs to 18 residues. The CDR3 coding sequence is TGCGCCAGCAGCCAAGATCTCCCGGGGGTGTTAACTAATGAAAAACTGTTTTTT. Amino acid sequence: CASSQDLPGVLTNEKLFF.

In its sample, this clonotype ranks as medium-sized. The chain couples TRBV5-4 to TRBJ2-7; TRBD1 matches at 11 bases. CDR1 is SGHNT, CDR2 YYREEE, per germline (reference sequence). The CDR3 is 15 amino acids. Losses at the gene ends were 4 bases for V and 7 bases for J; bases not matched to a gene: 10. Written as DNA, the CDR3 is TGTGCCAGCAGCCCGACCGGGACAGGGGGACGGGAGCAGTACTTC. Amino acid sequence: CASSPTGTGGREQYF.

V is TRBV2 and J is TRBJ2-7; tentatively, D is TRBD2 (6 bases). The CDR3 covers 14 residues. V shed 7 bases and J shed 0 bases, with 13 bases lying between them. The germline V gene encodes CDR1 SNHLY and CDR2 FYNNEI. CDR3 DNA: TGTGCCAGCACAGGAGGGTCGGGCTCCTACGAGCAGTACTTC. Amino acids: CASTGGSGSYEQYF.

This chain joins TRBV20-1 and TRBJ2-3; 11 bases agree with TRBD2. CDR1 DFQATT and CDR2 SNEGSKA come from the germline V gene (reference sequence). J gave up 4 bases and V 7 bases, and 4 bases lay outside the gene matches. CDR3 length: 13 residues. CDR3 residues: CSVLAGAPDTQYF. The CDR3 DNA reads TGCAGTGTACTAGCGGGAGCCCCAGATACGCAGTATTTT.

This clonotype was seen repeatedly, ten times or more. The chain links TRBV7-3 to TRBJ2-5, with 7 bases lining up with TRBD2. Germline V CDR1 and CDR2: SGHTA, FQGTGA. The trim removed 4 bases at V and 5 bases at J, leaving 4 bases unmatched. CDR3 length equals 13 residues. CDR3 nucleotides: TGTGCCAGCAGCTCGGGGGACTACGAGACCCAGTACTTC. Its translation: CASSSGDYETQYF.

This clonotype occurred many times. The chain carries TRBV20-1 and TRBJ2-7; the match to TRBD2 covers 12 bases. Trimming took 3 bases from V and 0 from J; bases not matched to a gene: 6. Germline CDR1 and CDR2: DFQATT and SNEGSKA (reference sequence). The CDR3 has 16 amino acids. The CDR3 loop reads CSASPGLAGSSYEQYF. The CDR3 DNA reads as TGCAGTGCTAGCCCAGGACTAGCGGGGTCCTCCTACGAGCAGTACTTC.

The V gene is TRBV12-3 or TRBV12-4, the J gene TRBJ2-4; D is unresolved. V gave up 0 bases and J gave up 7 bases, with 4 bases separating them. The CDR3 length is 12 residues. In DNA form, the CDR3 reads TGTGCCAGCAGTTTAGCTCCTAACATTCAGTACTTC. Translated: CASSLAPNIQYF.

This clonotype has a count of ten or more. The CDR3 DNA follows: TGTGCCAGCAGCTTATCTCGGACTAAGGGGAGGACCCAGTACTTC. The encoded protein is CASSLSRTKGRTQYF. This chain joins TRBV7-8 and TRBJ2-5; TRBD2 is a possible D gene (6 bases). Per the germline V gene, CDR1 is SGHVS and CDR2 is FQNEAQ. V gave up 2 bases and J gave up 7 bases, with 17 bases separating them. This CDR3 is built from 15 residues.

This clonotype has just a few counts. V gene TRBV27 combines with J gene TRBJ1-6; D is undetermined. V was shortened by 0 bases and J by 6 bases, with 15 bases between the two germline ends. The length of the CDR3 is 17 residues. The germline V gene encodes CDR1 MNHEY and CDR2 SMNVEV (reference sequence). The CDR3 spells CASSLSGPAVGNSPLHF. The CDR3 DNA reads TGTGCCAGCAGTTTATCCGGACCCGCTGTCGGTAATTCACCCCTCCACTTT.

The sample holds many counts of this clonotype. The chain has TRBV29-1 and TRBJ2-5, with 9 bases fitting TRBD2. Germline values: CDR1 SQVTM, CDR2 ANQGSEA. V lost 6 bases to trimming and J lost 2 bases; unmatched junction nucleotides: 7. The CDR3 contains 14 residues. As DNA, the CDR3 is TGCAGCGTAGGACCGGCGGGAGGGCAAGAGACCCAGTACTTC. Protein: CSVGPAGGQETQYF.

Ten or more counts support this clonotype. J is TRBJ2-6 and V is TRBV27; D is possibly TRBD1 or TRBD2 (5 bases each). The CDR3 runs to 18 residues. Trimming stripped 5 bases from V and 4 bases from J, with 21 bases between. Germline assignment: CDR1 MNHEY and CDR2 SMNVEV (reference sequence). This CDR3 reads CASSLPRTGPGGANVLTF. The CDR3 DNA is TGTGCCAGCAGTCTACCACGGACGGGGCCAGGGGGGGCCAACGTCCTGACTTTC.

There are many counts of this clonotype. This chain connects TRBV4-3 to TRBJ2-3, with TRBD2 as a possible D gene (7 bases). Germline V gene data show CDR1 as LGHNA and CDR2 as YSLEER. V was cut by 2 bases and J by 6 bases, with 18 bases left in between. The CDR3 is 16 amino acids. CDR3 nucleotide sequence: TGCGCCAGCAGCCAAATGGGCGGGGGCCTTCTCGATACGCAGTATTTT. Protein: CASSQMGGGLLDTQYF.

This clonotype was recorded many times. The chain is built from TRBV13 and TRBJ2-1; TRBD2 agrees at 10 bases. From germline, CDR1 is PRHDT and CDR2 FYEKMQ (reference sequence). J gave up 7 bases and V 5 bases, and 14 bases lay outside the gene matches. The CDR3 is made up of 17 amino acids. CDR3 sequence: CASSPGGSGGPRNEQFF. In DNA, the CDR3 is TGTGCCAGCAGCCCTGGGGGTAGCGGGGGGCCTAGAAATGAGCAGTTCTTC.

This clonotype has a count of ten or more. This chain joins TRBV9 and TRBJ2-3, with no clear D. The germline V gene encodes CDR1 SGDLS and CDR2 YYNGEE. The V end lost 4 bases, the J end lost 0 bases, and 12 bases lay between the germline ends. This CDR3 has 15 amino acids. CDR3 DNA sequence: TGTGCCAGCAGCCCCCAAGGCTCTAGCACAGATACGCAGTATTTT. Its translation: CASSPQGSSTDTQYF.

Ten or more counts support this clonotype. The V gene is TRBV6-5, the J gene TRBJ2-5; TRBD1 matches at 11 bases. The CDR3 has 16 residues. V lost 6 bases to trimming and J lost 5 bases; unmatched junction nucleotides: 11. CDR1 and CDR2 (germline): MNHEY, SVGAGI. CDR3 nucleotides: TGTGCCAGCAGCCGCATCGGACAGGGGGCTGTGGAGACCCAGTACTTC. Translated, it gives CASSRIGQGAVETQYF.